These 25 T cell receptor beta chains came from one sample sequenced in a study of blood T cell repertoires in COVID-19. Generated by immunoSEQ multiplex PCR, the TCRdb table keeps only in-frame clones and is missing some. The data contain about 310,000 clones, approximately 87% of them singletons. Sequenced sample: peripheral blood. These receptor sequences come from a woman in her 50s who had recovered from COVID-19.

The chain employs TRBV6-5 and TRBJ2-2; weak D call: TRBD1 (6 bases). The germline gives CDR1 MNHEY, CDR2 SVGAGI. This CDR3 comprises 14 residues. Trimming cost V 2 bases and J 3 bases, with 7 bases left between them. The CDR3 DNA is TGTGCCAGCAGTTACACAGGGTACACCGGGGAGCTGTTTTTT. It is translated as CASSYTGYTGELFF.

This clone was detected only once. The chain joins TRBV6-1 to TRBJ2-3; 8 bases are a match to TRBD1. The CDR3 runs to 15 residues. V lost 3 bases, J lost 1 base, and 3 bases stayed unmatched. Germline CDR1 is MNHNS and CDR2 is SASEGT. The CDR3 spells CASSDRGLGTDTQYF. The CDR3 bases are TGTGCCAGCAGTGACAGGGGGCTCGGCACAGATACGCAGTATTTT.

This chain joins TRBV12-5 and TRBJ2-2; TRBD2 matches at 9 bases. CDR1 LGHNT and CDR2 FRNRAP come from the germline V gene. The CDR3 has 15 residues. V trimming: 1 base; J trimming: 7 bases; junction bases outside the gene matches: 4. For the CDR3, the DNA is TGTGCTAGTGGTTTGGGACTAGCGGAGAACGGGGAGCTGTTTTTT. Encoded protein: CASGLGLAENGELFF.

This clone was observed a handful of times. In the same sample, other DNA sequences code for this CDR3. This chain joins TRBV28 and TRBJ1-5, with D possibly being TRBD1 (5 bases). The CDR3 spans 14 residues. V lost 3 bases and J lost 5, with 11 bases in between. CDR1 is MDHEN and CDR2 is SYDVKM in the germline V gene. CDR3 loop: CASSFPDRYQPQHF. For the CDR3, the DNA is TGTGCCAGCAGTTTTCCAGACAGATATCAGCCCCAGCATTTT.

This rearrangement joins TRBV28 to TRBJ1-2; tentative D call: TRBD1 (6 bases). Trimming removed 6 bases at V and 2 bases at J, with 22 bases between. Germline lookup yields CDR1 MDHEN and CDR2 SYDVKM. The CDR3 runs 17 residues. CDR3 protein: CASSSGIKQGFNYGYTF. The CDR3 region has the DNA TGTGCCAGCAGCTCCGGCATTAAACAGGGATTCAACTATGGCTACACCTTC.

The chain has TRBV4-3 and TRBJ1-6; the D is unclear. This CDR3 has 15 residues. Deletions cut 0 bases from V and 4 bases from J, with 7 bases between. In germline, CDR1 is LGHNA, CDR2 YSLEER. The DNA of the CDR3 is TGCGCCAGCAGCCAAGATCAGTTTTATAATTCACCCCTCCACTTT. Protein: CASSQDQFYNSPLHF.

Comment on this clone: Within the sample, other DNA sequences also encode this same CDR3. This chain joins TRBV18 and TRBJ1-1; perhaps TRBD1 as D (5 bases). CDR3 length: 13 amino acids. The V gene's germline CDR1 is KGHSH and CDR2 LQKENI. V lost 3 bases and J lost 2, with 7 bases in between. The DNA for the CDR3 is TGTGCCAGCTCACCTGGGGCAAACACTGAAGCTTTCTTT. It translates to CASSPGANTEAFF.

The V call is TRBV15, the J call TRBJ2-5; no definite D call. Germline-derived CDR1 and CDR2 are LNHNV and YYDKDF (reference sequence). The CDR3 has 13 amino acids. The V and J ends lost 0 bases and 4 bases respectively, with 6 bases between them. The CDR3 is CATSRDRVETQYF. The CDR3 bases are TGTGCCACCAGCAGAGATCGCGTAGAGACCCAGTACTTC.

The chain joins TRBV18 to TRBJ2-7; 12 nucleotides agree with TRBD2. CDR3 length: 15 residues. J was trimmed by 6 bases and V by 1 base; bases with no gene match: 4. Germline V gene sequence: CDR1 KGHSH, CDR2 LQKENI. As DNA, the CDR3 is TGTGCCAGCTCACCACAGACTAGCGGGAGCGGCGAGCAGTACTTC. Protein product: CASSPQTSGSGEQYF.

As to this clone: A junction end diverges from the germline sequence, so it may reflect a read error. The J gene is TRBJ1-1, the V gene TRBV15; 9 bases are a match to TRBD1. The CDR3 contains 15 residues. CDR1 and CDR2 from the germline V gene are LNHNV and YYDKDF (reference sequence). The CDR3: CATSSWTGVKTEAFF. The CDR3 nucleotides read TGTGCCACCAGCAGTTGGACAGGGGTGAAGACTGAAGCTTTCTTT.

V gene TRBV29-1 combines with J gene TRBJ1-4, with 10 bases identical to TRBD1. This CDR3 is built from 13 residues. The germline V gene encodes CDR1 SQVTM and CDR2 ANQGSEA. This chain's CDR3 is CTIIRDRGEKLFF. In DNA form, the CDR3 reads TGCACAATTATCCGGGACAGGGGAGAAAAACTGTTTTTT.

The chain combines TRBV11-2 with TRBJ1-4; TRBD1 agrees at 9 bases. Trimming took 6 bases from V and 3 from J; bases not matched to a gene: 8. Germline CDR1 SGHAT, CDR2 FQNNGV. The CDR3 is made up of 16 amino acids. CDR3 amino acids: CASRKTGGAANEKLFF. The CDR3 nucleotides are TGTGCCAGCAGAAAGACAGGGGGTGCTGCTAATGAAAAACTGTTTTTT.

CDR3 region: CASSTPGGVSYEQYF. The DNA of the CDR3 is TGTGCCAGCAGCACCCCGGGGGGTGTATCATACGAGCAGTACTTC. V usage is TRBV9 and J usage is TRBJ2-7; TRBD2 matches at 7 bases. V lost 4 bases, J lost 4 bases, and 11 bases stayed unmatched. The CDR3 has 15 residues. The germline V gene encodes CDR1 SGDLS and CDR2 YYNGEE.

The rearrangement uses TRBV7-9 and TRBJ2-1; 10 nucleotides match TRBD1. The CDR3 loop spans 14 amino acids. With 5 bases clipped from V and 4 bases from J, the junction kept 2 bases outside the gene matches. Looked up from germline, CDR1 is SEHNR and CDR2 is FQNEAQ (reference sequence). This CDR3 is CASSEGQGYNEQFF. CDR3 DNA: TGTGCCAGCAGCGAGGGACAGGGGTACAATGAGCAGTTCTTC. Full variable domain (rest looked up from reference TRBV7-9 and TRBJ2-1): DTGVSQNPRHKITKRGQNVTFRCDPISEHNRLYWYRQTLGQGPEFLTYFQNEAQLEKSRLLSDRFSAERPKGSFSTLEIQRTEQGDSAMYLCASSEGQGYNEQFFGPGTRLTVL.

This clone was observed a single time. The chain has TRBV21-1 and TRBJ2-7; TRBD2 is taken as the D call from the table, unchecked against the DNA. TRBV21-1 is labeled a pseudogene. The CDR3 consists of 16 residues. Here the CDR3 DNA reads TGTGCCAGCAGCAAAGTATCCGGGGAGGACTCCTACGAGCAGTACTTC. Its protein product is CASSKVSGEDSYEQYF.

V gene TRBV28 combines with J gene TRBJ2-2; D possibly corresponds to TRBD1 (6 bases). Trimming cost V 6 bases and J 6 bases, with 17 bases left between them. This CDR3 has 15 residues. Germline V gene data show CDR1 as MDHEN and CDR2 as SYDVKM. For the CDR3, the DNA is TGTGCCAGCAGGGGGTACTGGGGGCGGGCCGGGGAGCTGTTTTTT. This codes for CASRGYWGRAGELFF.

The rearrangement joins TRBV19 to TRBJ2-3; D may be TRBD1 (6 bases). There are 14 residues in the CDR3. V dropped 8 bases and J dropped 3 bases, with 15 bases sitting between them. Germline V lookup: CDR1 LNHDA, CDR2 SQIVND (reference sequence). DNA for the CDR3: TGTGCCAGTGGGTACAGGGTGGGTACAGATACGCAGTATTTT. It is translated as CASGYRVGTDTQYF.

This clone was seen a single time. J is TRBJ2-2 and V is TRBV6-4; D possibly corresponds to TRBD1 (5 bases). CDR1 and CDR2 (germline): MRHNA, SNTAGT. Between the trimmed V and J ends, which lost 8 bases and 0 bases, there was a span of 10 bases. CDR3 length: 14 residues. The CDR3 DNA sequence: TGTGCCAGCGGGATGGGGCCGAACACCGGGGAGCTGTTTTTT. Translated, it gives CASGMGPNTGELFF.

The chain is built from TRBV2 and TRBJ2-7; 12 nucleotides line up with TRBD2. Losses at the gene ends were 6 bases for V and 7 bases for J; bases not matched to a gene: 7. The length of the CDR3 is 14 residues. The germline CDR1 and CDR2 sequences are SNHLY and FYNNEI. CDR3 sequence reads: CASRLTSGRREQYF. CDR3 nucleotides: TGTGCCAGCAGACTGACTAGCGGGAGAAGGGAGCAGTACTTC.

This clone was counted once. The V and J genes are TRBV5-5 and TRBJ2-7; TRBD1 might be the D (5 bases). The CDR3 has 15 amino acids. The V end lost 0 bases, the J end lost 4 bases, and 14 bases lay between the germline ends. Germline assignment: CDR1 SGHKS and CDR2 YYEKEE (reference sequence). The CDR3 bases are TGTGCCAGCAGCTTGGTTCCAGGGTTTATATACGAGCAGTACTTC. Protein sequence: CASSLVPGFIYEQYF.

This clone has only one observation. V and J are TRBV6-5 and TRBJ1-1; the D is unclear. The germline gives CDR1 MNHEY, CDR2 SVGAGI. Trimming removed 4 bases from V and 6 bases from J, with 15 bases in between. This CDR3 is 14 amino acids long. Here the CDR3 reads CASSSGEGRAEAFF. As DNA, the CDR3 is TGTGCCAGCAGTTCCGGGGAGGGCCGGGCTGAAGCTTTCTTT.

The chain joins TRBV12-3 or TRBV12-4 to TRBJ2-7; 10 nucleotides align to TRBD1. The CDR3 has 13 amino acids. V shed 6 bases and J 6 bases; nucleotides not matched to a gene: 5. For the CDR3, the DNA is TGTGCCAGCAGAACCGGGACAGGGGTCGAGCAGTACTTC. It translates to CASRTGTGVEQYF.

V and J are TRBV5-6 and TRBJ1-5; D not resolved. Trimming pared 2 bases from V and 1 base from J, leaving 16 bases between. The CDR3 is 17 residues long. Germline CDR1 reads SGHDT; CDR2 reads YYEEEE. CDR3 sequence reads: CASSFGWVRKSNQPQHF. The CDR3 DNA follows: TGTGCCAGCAGCTTCGGGTGGGTGAGGAAAAGCAATCAGCCCCAGCATTTT.

The J gene is TRBJ2-7, the V gene TRBV28; a weak D match, TRBD1 (5 bases). Trimming removed 3 bases at V and 6 bases at J, with 15 bases between. The V gene's germline CDR1 is MDHEN and CDR2 SYDVKM. The CDR3 spans 14 residues. CDR3 residues: CASSLTVPRGEQYF. CDR3 coding DNA: TGTGCCAGCAGTTTGACAGTACCTAGGGGCGAGCAGTACTTC.

The chain employs TRBV4-3 and TRBJ2-7; 7 nucleotides match TRBD1. Germline V lookup: CDR1 LGHNA, CDR2 YSLEER. The junction had 6 bases not matched to a gene; V was cut back by 0 bases and J by 7 bases. The CDR3 extends over 14 amino acids. The CDR3 nucleotides are TGCGCCAGCAGCCAAGATCACAGGGGCAGGGAGCAGTACTTC. Its protein product is CASSQDHRGREQYF.